This T cell receptor (beta chain) was obtained from a study of TIL therapy for anti-PD-1-resistant metastatic lung cancer. The time point here: pre-treatment sample, taken before nivolumab and TIL therapy. Tumor tissue came from excised metastases, mostly pleural nodules or supraclavicular lymph nodes. Adults with stage 4 NSCLC were enrolled in a phase I trial. Sequencing used immunoSEQ v3. TCRdb keeps only in-frame clones here, not all; method: immunoSEQ multiplex PCR. Counted here are more than 9,500 clones, roughly 50% occurring once; the ten biggest clones make up under 8.5%. CDR3 length: 12 amino acids. The germline CDR1 and CDR2 sequences are GTSNPN and SVGIG (reference sequence). Trimming cost V 0 bases and J 7 bases, with 7 bases left between them.

This clonotype was obtained from a person aged 25-85 years with non-small cell lung cancer. The sequencing here drew on tumor tissue, taken at baseline. This chain links TRBV30 with TRBJ2-1; a weak D match, TRBD2 (5 bases). The CDR3 nucleotides are TGTGCCTGGAGTGTACTAGTGAATGAGCAGTTCTTC. The encoded protein is CAWSVLVNEQFF.